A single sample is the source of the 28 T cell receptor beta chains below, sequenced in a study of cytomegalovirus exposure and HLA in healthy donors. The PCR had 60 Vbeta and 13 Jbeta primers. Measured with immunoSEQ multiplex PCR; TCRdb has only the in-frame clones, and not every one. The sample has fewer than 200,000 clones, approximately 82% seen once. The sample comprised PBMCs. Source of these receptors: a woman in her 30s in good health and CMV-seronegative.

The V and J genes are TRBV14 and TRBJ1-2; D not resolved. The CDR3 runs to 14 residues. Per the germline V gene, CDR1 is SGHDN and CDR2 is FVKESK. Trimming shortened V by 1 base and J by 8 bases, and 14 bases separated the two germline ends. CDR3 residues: CASSQAVTSGGYTF. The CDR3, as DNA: TGTGCCAGCAGCCAAGCCGTCACCTCGGGAGGCTACACCTTC.

CDR3 region: CASSSDLSYEQYF. The CDR3 DNA is TGTGCCAGCAGCAGCGACCTGTCCTACGAGCAGTACTTC. V and J are TRBV11-2 and TRBJ2-7; D is undetermined. V gave up 5 bases and J gave up 1 base, with 9 bases separating them. The V gene's germline CDR1 is SGHAT and CDR2 FQNNGV. The CDR3 covers 13 residues.

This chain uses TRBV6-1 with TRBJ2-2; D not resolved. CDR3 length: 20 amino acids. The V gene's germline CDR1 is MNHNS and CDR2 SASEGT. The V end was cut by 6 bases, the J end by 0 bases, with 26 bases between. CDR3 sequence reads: CASSEIRVVIPFANTGELFF. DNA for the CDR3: TGTGCCAGCAGCGAAATCCGGGTCGTTATACCTTTCGCGAACACCGGGGAGCTGTTTTTT.

In DNA form, the CDR3 reads TGTGCCAGCAGCCTTAAGCCCCTAGGGAGCCAAGAGACCCAGTACTTC. Translating it yields CASSLKPLGSQETQYF. The rearrangement links TRBV7-2 to TRBJ2-5; tentative D call: TRBD2 (5 bases). The germline gives CDR1 SGHTA, CDR2 FQGNSA. There are 16 residues in the CDR3. With 5 bases removed from V and 1 base from J, the gap between germline ends came to 17 bases.

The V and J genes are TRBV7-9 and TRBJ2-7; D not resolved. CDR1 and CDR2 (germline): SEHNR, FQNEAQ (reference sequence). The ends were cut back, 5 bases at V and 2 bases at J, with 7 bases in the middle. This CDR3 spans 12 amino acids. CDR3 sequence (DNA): TGTGCCAGCAGCCGAACAGCCTACGAGCAGTACTTC. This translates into CASSRTAYEQYF.

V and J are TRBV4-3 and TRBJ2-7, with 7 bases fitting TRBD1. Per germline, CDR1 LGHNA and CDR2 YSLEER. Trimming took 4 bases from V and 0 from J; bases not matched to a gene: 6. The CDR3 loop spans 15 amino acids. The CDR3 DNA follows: TGCGCCAGCAGCCCTACGACAGGGATCTCCTACGAGCAGTACTTC. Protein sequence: CASSPTTGISYEQYF.

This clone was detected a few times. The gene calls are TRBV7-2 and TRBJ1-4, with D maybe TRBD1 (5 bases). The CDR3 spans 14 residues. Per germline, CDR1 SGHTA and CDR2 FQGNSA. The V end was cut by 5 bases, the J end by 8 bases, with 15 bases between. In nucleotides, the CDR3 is TGTGCCAGCAGCCTATGGGGGGGTGGCGAAAAACTGTTTTTT. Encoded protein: CASSLWGGGEKLFF.

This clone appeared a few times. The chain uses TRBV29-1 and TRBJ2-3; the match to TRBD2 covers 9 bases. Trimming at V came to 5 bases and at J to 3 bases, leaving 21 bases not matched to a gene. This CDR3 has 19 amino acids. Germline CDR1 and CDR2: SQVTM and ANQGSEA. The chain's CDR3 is CSVNFLFSQLAGGTDTQYF. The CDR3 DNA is TGCAGCGTTAATTTTCTCTTTTCACAACTAGCGGGTGGGACAGATACGCAGTATTTT.

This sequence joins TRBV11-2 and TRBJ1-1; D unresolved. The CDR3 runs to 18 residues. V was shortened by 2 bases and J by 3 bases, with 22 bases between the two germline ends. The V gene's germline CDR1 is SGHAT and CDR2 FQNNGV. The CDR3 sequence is CASSLNAPQQRRDTEAFF. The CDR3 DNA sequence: TGTGCCAGCAGCTTAAATGCGCCCCAGCAGAGGAGGGACACTGAAGCTTTCTTT.

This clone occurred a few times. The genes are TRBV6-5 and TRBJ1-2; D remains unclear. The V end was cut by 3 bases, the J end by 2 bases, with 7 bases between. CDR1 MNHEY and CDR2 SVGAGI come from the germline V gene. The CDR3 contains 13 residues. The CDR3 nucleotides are TGTGCCAGCAGTTATGCGGCGAACTATGGCTACACCTTC. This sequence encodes CASSYAANYGYTF.

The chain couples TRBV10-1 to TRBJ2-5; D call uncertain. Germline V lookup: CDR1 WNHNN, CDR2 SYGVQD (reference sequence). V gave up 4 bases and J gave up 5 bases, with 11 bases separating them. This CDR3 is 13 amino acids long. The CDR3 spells CASSASLRETQYF. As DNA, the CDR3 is TGCGCCAGCAGTGCCTCCCTGAGGGAGACCCAGTACTTC.

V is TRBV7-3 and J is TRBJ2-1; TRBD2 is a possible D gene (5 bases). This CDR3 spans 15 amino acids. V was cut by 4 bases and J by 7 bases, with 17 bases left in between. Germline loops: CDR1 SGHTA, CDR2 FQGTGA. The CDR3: CASSSYGGPQNEQFF. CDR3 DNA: TGTGCCAGCAGCTCCTATGGAGGTCCCCAGAATGAGCAGTTCTTC.

The CDR3 nucleotides are TGTGCCAGCAGTCCACAGGGGGCTGAAGAAAAACTGTTTTTT. Encoded protein: CASSPQGAEEKLFF. J is TRBJ1-4 and V is TRBV7-9; TRBD1 agrees at 9 bases. The CDR3 loop spans 14 amino acids. CDR1 is SEHNR, CDR2 FQNEAQ, per germline (reference sequence). V was pared by 6 bases and J by 8 bases, with 7 bases of the junction left unmatched.

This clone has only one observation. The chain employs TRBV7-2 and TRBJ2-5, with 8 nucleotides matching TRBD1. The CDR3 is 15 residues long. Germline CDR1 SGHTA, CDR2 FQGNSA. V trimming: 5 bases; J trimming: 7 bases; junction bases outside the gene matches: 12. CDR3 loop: CASSRDRTLGGTQYF. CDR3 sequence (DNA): TGTGCCAGCAGCCGGGACAGGACCCTGGGAGGGACCCAGTACTTC.

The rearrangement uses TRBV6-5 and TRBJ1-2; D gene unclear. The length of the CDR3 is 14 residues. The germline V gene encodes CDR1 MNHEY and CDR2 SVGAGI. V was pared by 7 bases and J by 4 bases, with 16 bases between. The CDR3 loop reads CASTYAEAGYGYTF. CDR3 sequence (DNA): TGTGCCAGCACCTACGCCGAGGCGGGCTATGGCTACACCTTC.

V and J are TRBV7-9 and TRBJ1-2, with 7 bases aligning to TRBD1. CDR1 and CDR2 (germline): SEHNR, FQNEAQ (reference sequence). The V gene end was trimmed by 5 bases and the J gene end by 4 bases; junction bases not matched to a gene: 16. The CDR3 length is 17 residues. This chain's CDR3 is CASSQNQPGQGGYGYTF. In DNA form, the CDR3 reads TGTGCCAGCAGCCAGAACCAACCAGGGCAGGGGGGCTATGGCTACACCTTC.

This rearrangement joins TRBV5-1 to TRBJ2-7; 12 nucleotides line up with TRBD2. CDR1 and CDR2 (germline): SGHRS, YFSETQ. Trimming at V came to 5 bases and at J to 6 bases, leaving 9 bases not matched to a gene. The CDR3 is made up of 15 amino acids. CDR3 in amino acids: CASSGSRTSGIEQYF. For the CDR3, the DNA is TGCGCCAGCAGTGGGTCCAGGACTAGCGGGATCGAGCAGTACTTC.

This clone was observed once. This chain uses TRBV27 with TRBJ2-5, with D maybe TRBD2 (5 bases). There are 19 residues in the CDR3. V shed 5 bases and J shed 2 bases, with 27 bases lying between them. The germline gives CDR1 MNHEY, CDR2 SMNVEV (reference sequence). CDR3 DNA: TGTGCCAGCAGTCGCAGGACCGTCACGACTACCTTGACTCAAGAGACCCAGTACTTC. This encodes CASSRRTVTTTLTQETQYF.

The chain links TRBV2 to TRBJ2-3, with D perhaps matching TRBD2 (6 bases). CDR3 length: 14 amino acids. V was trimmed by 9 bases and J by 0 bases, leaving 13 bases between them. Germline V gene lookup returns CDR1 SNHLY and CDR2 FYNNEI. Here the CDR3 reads CARTRGTSTDTQYF. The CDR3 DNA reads TGTGCCAGAACTAGAGGGACTAGCACAGATACGCAGTATTTT.

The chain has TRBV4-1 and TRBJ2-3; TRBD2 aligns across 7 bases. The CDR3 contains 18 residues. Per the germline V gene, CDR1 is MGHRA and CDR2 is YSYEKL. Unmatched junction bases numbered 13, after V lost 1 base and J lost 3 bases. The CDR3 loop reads CASSQVPAPLAKTDTQYF. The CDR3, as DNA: TGCGCCAGCAGCCAAGTCCCCGCCCCACTAGCGAAGACAGATACGCAGTATTTT.

The CDR3 DNA sequence: TGTGCCAGCGATCAGACAGTAGGACTAGGGGACAATGAGCAGTTCTTC. As protein: CASDQTVGLGDNEQFF. The chain links TRBV2 to TRBJ2-1, with 7 bases lining up with TRBD2. The CDR3 extends over 16 amino acids. V was clipped by 8 bases and J by 5 bases; unmatched bases: 15. CDR1 is SNHLY and CDR2 is FYNNEI in the germline V gene.

The CDR3 DNA reads as TGTGCCAGCAACCGACAGGGGATGAACACTGAAGCTTTCTTT. It is translated as CASNRQGMNTEAFF. The rearrangement links TRBV7-2 to TRBJ1-1; 8 positions match TRBD1. CDR1 is SGHTA, CDR2 FQGNSA, per germline. The ends lost 7 bases at V and 0 bases at J; junction bases unmatched: 4. The CDR3 contains 14 residues.

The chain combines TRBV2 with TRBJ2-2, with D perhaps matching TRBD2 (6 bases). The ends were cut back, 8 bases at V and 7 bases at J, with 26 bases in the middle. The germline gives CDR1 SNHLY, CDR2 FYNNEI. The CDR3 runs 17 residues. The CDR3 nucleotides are TGTGCCAGCCCCGCGAGTCGGCTAGCGACGGAGGGCGGGGAGCTGTTTTTT. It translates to CASPASRLATEGGELFF.

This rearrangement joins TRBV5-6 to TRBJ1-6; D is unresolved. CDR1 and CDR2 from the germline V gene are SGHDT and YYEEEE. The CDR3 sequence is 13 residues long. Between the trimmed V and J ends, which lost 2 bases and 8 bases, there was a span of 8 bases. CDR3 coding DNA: TGTGCCAGCAGCTTTAATAGAGATTCACCCCTCCACTTT. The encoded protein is CASSFNRDSPLHF. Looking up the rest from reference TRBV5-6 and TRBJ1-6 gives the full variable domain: DAGVTQSPTHLIKTRGQQVTLRCSPKSGHDTVSWYQQALGQGPQFIFQYYEEEERQRGNFPDRFSGHQFPNYSSELNVNALLLGDSALYLCASSFNRDSPLHFGNGTRLTVT.

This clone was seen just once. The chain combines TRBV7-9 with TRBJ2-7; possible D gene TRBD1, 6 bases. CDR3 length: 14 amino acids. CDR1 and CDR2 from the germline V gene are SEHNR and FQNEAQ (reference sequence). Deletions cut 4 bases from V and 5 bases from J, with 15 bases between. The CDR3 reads CASSWVGAGDEQYF. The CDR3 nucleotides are TGTGCCAGCAGCTGGGTGGGGGCTGGAGACGAGCAGTACTTC. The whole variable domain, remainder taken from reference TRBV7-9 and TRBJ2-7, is DTGVSQNPRHKITKRGQNVTFRCDPISEHNRLYWYRQTLGQGPEFLTYFQNEAQLEKSRLLSDRFSAERPKGSFSTLEIQRTEQGDSAMYLCASSWVGAGDEQYFGPGTRLTVT.

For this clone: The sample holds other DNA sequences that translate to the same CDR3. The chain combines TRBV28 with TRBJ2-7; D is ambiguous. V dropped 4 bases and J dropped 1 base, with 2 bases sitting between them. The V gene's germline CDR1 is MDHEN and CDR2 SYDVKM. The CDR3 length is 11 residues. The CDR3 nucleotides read TGTGCCAGCAGTTCGTCCTACGAGCAGTACTTC. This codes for CASSSSYEQYF.

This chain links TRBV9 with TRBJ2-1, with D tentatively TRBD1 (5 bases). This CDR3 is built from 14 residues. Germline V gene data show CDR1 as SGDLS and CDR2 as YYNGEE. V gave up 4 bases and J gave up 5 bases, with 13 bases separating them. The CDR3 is CASSPMGPNNEQFF. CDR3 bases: TGTGCCAGCAGCCCCATGGGGCCCAACAATGAGCAGTTCTTC. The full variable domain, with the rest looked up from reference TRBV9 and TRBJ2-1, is DSGVTQTPKHLITATGQRVTLRCSPRSGDLSVYWYQQSLDQGLQFLIQYYNGEERAKGNILERFSAQQFPDLHSELNLSSLELGDSALYFCASSPMGPNNEQFFGPGTRLTVL.

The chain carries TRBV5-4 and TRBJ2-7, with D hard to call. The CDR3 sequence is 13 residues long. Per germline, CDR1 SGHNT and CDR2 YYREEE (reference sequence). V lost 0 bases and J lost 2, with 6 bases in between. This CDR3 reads CASSLGLPYEQYF. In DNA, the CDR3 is TGTGCCAGCAGCTTGGGACTTCCCTACGAGCAGTACTTC.